Shown below are 14 T cell receptor beta chains from a single sample sequenced in a study of T cells in Graves' hyperthyroidism and ophthalmopathy. TCR beta CDR3 regions were amplified from RNA transcripts. In the first-round RT-PCR of the TCR CDR3, the HTBI primer set was used. TCRdb itself ran the multiplex PCR reads through MiXCR, one entry per CDR3 protein. The sample comprises approximately 200,000 distinct CDR3 sequences, about 16% of which are singletons, and around 47% rests with the top ten. Material for sequencing was blood. These receptors all stem from a man in his forties with Graves' hyperthyroidism.

The V gene is TRBV12-3 or TRBV12-4, the J gene TRBJ2-6; D remains unclear. The CDR3 contains 13 residues. V was pared by 10 bases and J by 4 bases, with 11 bases between. CDR3 residues: CATRLSGANVLTF. The CDR3 DNA reads TGTGCCACGAGGCTGTCCGGGGCCAACGTCCTGACTTTC.

This clonotype showed up many times. V is TRBV3-1 and J is TRBJ2-3, with D maybe TRBD1 (5 bases). Per the germline V gene, CDR1 is LGHDT and CDR2 is YNNKEL (reference sequence). The CDR3 extends over 15 amino acids. The germline V and J ends were trimmed by 4 bases and 0 bases, with 11 bases remaining between them. The CDR3 region has the DNA TGTGCCAGCAGCCGCAGGGTTGGTAGCACAGATACGCAGTATTTT. The encoded protein is CASSRRVGSTDTQYF.

The chain recombines TRBV4-2 with TRBJ1-2; D perhaps matches TRBD1 (5 bases). Trimming took off 0 bases at V and 5 bases at J, with 13 bases between the two ends. The CDR3 totals 15 residues. The germline V gene has CDR1 LGHNA and CDR2 YNFKEQ. In nucleotides, the CDR3 is TGTGCCAGCAGCCAAGATCGGGAGGGGTGGTATGGCTACACCTTC. Its translation is CASSQDREGWYGYTF.

In its sample, this clonotype was seen many times. The V call is TRBV20-1, the J call TRBJ1-1; D is perhaps TRBD1 (5 bases). CDR3 length: 15 amino acids. Trimming took off 4 bases at V and 5 bases at J, with 20 bases between the two ends. In germline, CDR1 is DFQATT, CDR2 SNEGSKA (reference sequence). CDR3 sequence: CSATKPGVGETEAFF. The CDR3 nucleotides read TGCAGTGCTACAAAACCGGGGGTAGGAGAAACTGAAGCTTTCTTT.

This chain uses TRBV4-1 with TRBJ2-5, with 8 bases fitting TRBD2. Germline V lookup: CDR1 MGHRA, CDR2 YSYEKL. The CDR3 is 15 residues long. The junction had 5 bases not matched to a gene; V was cut back by 0 bases and J by 5 bases. CDR3 nucleotide sequence: TGCGCCAGCAGCCAAGATTCGCGGGAGGAGGAGACCCAGTACTTC. The encoded protein is CASSQDSREEETQYF.

This clonotype was recorded at least ten times. V and J are TRBV20-1 and TRBJ1-5, with D perhaps TRBD1 (5 bases). The V gene's germline CDR1 is DFQATT and CDR2 SNEGSKA (reference sequence). The CDR3 totals 15 residues. Trimming took off 1 base at V and 2 bases at J, with 12 bases between the two ends. The CDR3 is CSARVGGMGNQPQHF. CDR3 in DNA: TGCAGTGCTAGAGTCGGGGGAATGGGCAATCAGCCCCAGCATTTT.

The table lists this clonotype with many counts. One end of the junction varies from germline; a read error may be responsible. The chain is built from TRBV11-1 and TRBJ2-5; TRBD2 matches 11 bases. Germline V gene data show CDR1 as SGHAT and CDR2 as FQDESV (reference sequence). The CDR3 consists of 14 residues. This chain's CDR3 is CASSLELAGEPQYF. The CDR3 DNA sequence: TGTGCCAGCAGCTTAGAACTAGCGGGAGAGCCCCAGTACTTC.

There are many counts of this clonotype. The chain couples TRBV20-1 to TRBJ1-4; D is perhaps TRBD1 (6 bases). From germline, CDR1 is DFQATT and CDR2 SNEGSKA (reference sequence). The V end was cut by 5 bases, the J end by 0 bases, with 10 bases between. The CDR3 totals 14 residues. The CDR3 sequence: CSAGPGATNEKLFF. The CDR3 nucleotides read TGCAGTGCTGGTCCAGGGGCAACTAATGAAAAACTGTTTTTT.

This clonotype was found many times. The chain has TRBV20-1 and TRBJ2-5, with 10 bases that match TRBD2. CDR3 length: 16 residues. Germline assignment: CDR1 DFQATT and CDR2 SNEGSKA (reference sequence). The trim removed 0 bases at V and 5 bases at J, leaving 9 bases unmatched. CDR3 nucleotide sequence: TGCAGTGCTAGAGATGACCTAGCGGGGGCGAGGGAGACCCAGTACTTC. The encoded protein is CSARDDLAGARETQYF.

This clonotype was recorded a few times. The CDR3 DNA is TGCGCCAGCAGGAGGACTAGCGGGGGGGCAATGCAAGAGACCCAGTACTTC. It is translated as CASRRTSGGAMQETQYF. The rearrangement links TRBV5-1 to TRBJ2-5, with TRBD2 matching 15 bases. The CDR3 contains 17 residues. In germline, CDR1 is SGHRS, CDR2 YFSETQ. V gave up 5 bases and J gave up 2 bases; unmatched junction bases: 7.

This clonotype showed up just a few times. The chain combines TRBV6-5 with TRBJ2-7, with 7 positions matching TRBD1. This CDR3 contains 14 residues. The germline V gene encodes CDR1 MNHEY and CDR2 SVGAGI. The V and J ends lost 0 bases and 4 bases, in that order; junction bases with no gene match: 3. The CDR3 DNA follows: TGTGCCAGCAGTTACTCTTGGGACAGTTACGAGCAGTACTTC. It codes for CASSYSWDSYEQYF.

This clonotype turned up a few times. A read error may be the cause here, since a much bigger clone is one base away. The chain is built from TRBV7-2 and TRBJ2-7; no firm D call. Germline V CDR1 and CDR2: SGHTA, FQGNSA. This CDR3 comprises 14 residues. V lost 5 bases, J lost 2 bases, and 13 bases lay in between. The CDR3 region is CTSSPTARTYEQYF. The CDR3 DNA sequence: TGTACCAGCAGCCCGACCGCCCGGACCTACGAGCAGTACTTC.

The chain joins TRBV9 to TRBJ2-1; maybe TRBD1 (5 bases). Trimming took off 3 bases at V and 0 bases at J, with 10 bases between the two ends. Germline V gene sequence: CDR1 SGDLS, CDR2 YYNGEE. The CDR3 spans 15 residues. DNA for the CDR3: TGTGCCAGCAGCGAGGACACCAGCTCCTACAATGAGCAGTTCTTC. This codes for CASSEDTSSYNEQFF.

About this clonotype itself: A much larger clone differs by one base, so this may be a read error. This chain joins TRBV27 and TRBJ1-2, with D unresolved. Germline V gene lookup returns CDR1 MNHEY and CDR2 SMNVEV (reference sequence). The CDR3 sequence is 13 residues long. In DNA, the CDR3 is TGTGCCAACGATCCGAACACTAACTATGGCTACGCCTTC. The encoded protein is CANDPNTNYGYAF.